The present entry profiles one T cell receptor beta chain with its context. As originally analysed: Quantification of nucleated cells was approximated via reference gene primer amplification. Sequencing was performed with immunoSEQ multiplex PCR; in TCRdb, only in-frame clones are kept and a portion is missing. That table supplies the V and J calls and clone size; D and trimming were determined from the DNA. The data hold 350,000 to 550,000 clones, with more than 85% observed a single time. V lost 6 bases to trimming and J lost 0 bases, with 10 bases between them. Looked up from germline, CDR1 is LNHDA and CDR2 is SQIVND (reference sequence). The CDR3 is 14 residues long. The data were obtained in a study of blood T cell repertoires in COVID-19. Study background: Samples came from the United States, Italy and Spain, spanning acute and convalescent COVID-19. T cells, B-cell-depleted T cells, or PBMCs provided the cDNA or gDNA that served as material.

The TCR was taken from a woman aged 25 to 39 with acute or convalescent COVID-19. Sequencing was performed on peripheral blood. The rearrangement uses TRBV19 and TRBJ2-3, with D possibly TRBD1 on 6 matching bases. The CDR3 DNA reads as TGTGCCAGTAGCGACAGGATCAGCACAGATACGCAGTATTTT. Amino acid sequence: CASSDRISTDTQYF.